This T cell receptor beta chain was found in a study of T cell responses to AZD1222 COVID-19 vaccine. At the level of the study: Researchers grouped second doses given at about 4 or about 12 weeks into one pool.

Assay used: immunoSEQ multiplex PCR; TCRdb lists only in-frame clones, some missing. The repertoire holds around 150,000 clones, 85% to 95% seen once, with approximately 0.58% in the top ten. V lost 8 bases, J lost 5 bases, and 15 bases stayed unmatched. The CDR3 consists of 16 residues. Per the germline V gene, CDR1 is MDHEN and CDR2 is SYDVKM. Study-level points and caveats: The donor group comprised mostly white British people and more females; the analysis possibly underestimated clonal diversity. All repertoire sampling was performed exclusively after the peak T cell response. In the spike-specific TCR repertoire, nearly half reportedly target unmutated variant regions.

Regarding this clone: The antigen remains undetermined.

The chain employs TRBV28 and TRBJ2-7, with 10 bases lining up with TRBD2. The source of this sequence is an adult in good health. The specimen comprised peripheral blood, sampled on day 0 of AZD1222 vaccination. Here the CDR3 DNA reads TGTGCCAGCGCCCGGACTAGCGGTCTGCCTGGGGACGAGCAGTACTTC. Translated: CASARTSGLPGDEQYF.